These T cell receptor beta chains were read from a single sample in a study of Ad26.COV2.S vaccination and SARS-CoV-2 variants. Measured with immunoSEQ multiplex PCR; TCRdb has only the in-frame clones, and not every one. The sample carries more than 150,000 clones, around 88% recorded once. The sequencing here drew on peripheral blood, taken after recovery from COVID-19. The receptors shown here come from a human donor who had recovered from COVID-19. Each CDR3 is given with its conserved first and last residue. A D gene is named only where the DNA matches it firmly. The size entry is marked missing in some rows and otherwise reads once, few, many or a size class.

NA	TRBV4-2	TRBJ2-3	NA	TGTGCCAGCAGCCTCACCTCGGGGTCAGATACGCAGTATTTT	CASSLTSGSDTQYF
NA	TRBV7-9	TRBJ2-3	NA	TGTGCCAAAGGGGGCGGGGGCCCCACAGATACGCAGTATTTT	CAKGGGGPTDTQYF
TRBD1	TRBV11-2	TRBJ1-6	NA	TGTGCCAGCAGCTCGTTCCCTCTCCAGGGGGCCACCTATCACGGCCTCCACTTT	CASSSFPLQGATYHGLHF
NA	TRBV7-9	TRBJ1-2	NA	TGTGCCAGCAGCTTAGACGGGTATGGCTACACCTTC	CASSLDGYGYTF
TRBD2	TRBV19	TRBJ2-2	NA	TGTGCCAGTACCCCCCTGGGGGGGGGTTCCGGGGAGCTGTTTTTT	CASTPLGGGSGELFF
NA	TRBV6-1	TRBJ1-2	NA	TGTGCCAGCAGTGAACCAAGGCTTAACTATGGCTACACCTTC	CASSEPRLNYGYTF
NA	TRBV9	TRBJ2-3	NA	TGTGCCAGCAGCGCCGGAGGGGCAGATACGCAGTATTTT	CASSAGGADTQYF
NA	TRBV30	TRBJ2-6	NA	TGTGCCTGGAGTCCAGGGAGCTCTGGGGCCAACGTCCTGACTTTC	CAWSPGSSGANVLTF
NA	TRBV5-4	TRBJ1-2	NA	TGTGCCAGCAGCTTGGTGGGCACTAACTATGGCTACACCTTC	CASSLVGTNYGYTF
TRBD2	TRBV11-2	TRBJ2-7	few	TGTGCCAGCAGCTTGGGGACTAGCGGCTACGAGCAGTACTTC	CASSLGTSGYEQYF
TRBD1	TRBV19	TRBJ1-2	few	TGTGCCAGTAGGATCGCCGGGACAGGGGGCAGCGGCTACACCTTC	CASRIAGTGGSGYTF
NA	TRBV27	TRBJ1-5	NA	TGTGCCAGCAGTTTCTCTTCCTCAGGAGCGGGCAATCAGCCCCAGCATTTT	CASSFSSSGAGNQPQHF
TRBD2	TRBV5-1	TRBJ2-1	NA	TGCGCCAGCAGCTTGGACGCTAGCGGGGTGGCTGAGCAGTTCTTC	CASSLDASGVAEQFF
NA	TRBV21-1	TRBJ2-5	NA	TGTGCCAGCAGCAAAGCTATCCCCGGGGAGACCCAGTACTTC	CASSKAIPGETQYF
NA	TRBV19	TRBJ2-2	NA	TGTGCCAGTAGTATATCTGGGGGCGCGGTCGGGGAGCTGTTTTTT	CASSISGGAVGELFF
NA	TRBV5-1	TRBJ2-3	NA	TGCGCCAGCACTATTGGCAAGGGGAGCACAGATACGCAGTATTTT	CASTIGKGSTDTQYF
NA	TRBV5-6	TRBJ2-5	NA	TGTGCCAGCAGCCAACAAGAGACCCAGTACTTC	CASSQQETQYF
NA	TRBV4-1	TRBJ2-5	NA	TGCGCCAGCAGCCTGGAGCGAGAGACCCAGTACTTC	CASSLERETQYF
NA	TRBV28	TRBJ1-5	many	TGTGCCAGCAGTTTAGGGGTGGGAGGCAATCAGCCCCAGCATTTT	CASSLGVGGNQPQHF
NA	TRBV21-1	TRBJ2-7	once	TGTGCCAGCAGCAACGGCCCGTTCCTCTACGAGCAGTACTTC	CASSNGPFLYEQYF
NA	TRBV6-5	TRBJ1-2	NA	TGTGCCAGCAGCCAAACAGGTTTTGGTGGCTACACCTTC	CASSQTGFGGYTF
NA	TRBV29-1	TRBJ1-3	NA	TGCAGCGTTGCAACAGACTCTGGAAACACCATATATTTT	CSVATDSGNTIYF